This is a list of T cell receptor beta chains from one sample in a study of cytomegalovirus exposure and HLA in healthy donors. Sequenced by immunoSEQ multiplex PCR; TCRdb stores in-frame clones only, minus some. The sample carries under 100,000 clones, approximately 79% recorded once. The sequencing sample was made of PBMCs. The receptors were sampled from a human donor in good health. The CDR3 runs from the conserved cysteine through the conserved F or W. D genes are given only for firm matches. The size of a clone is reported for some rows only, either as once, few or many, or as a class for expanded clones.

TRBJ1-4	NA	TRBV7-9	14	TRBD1	CASSIGQGIEKLFF	TGTGCCAGCAGCATAGGACAGGGAATAGAAAAACTGTTTTTT
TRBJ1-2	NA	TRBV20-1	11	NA	CSARDGEGYTF	TGCAGTGCTAGAGACGGTGAGGGCTACACCTTC
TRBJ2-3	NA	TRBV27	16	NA	CASSFILATSTDTQYF	TGTGCCAGCAGTTTCATATTAGCCACTAGCACAGATACGCAGTATTTT
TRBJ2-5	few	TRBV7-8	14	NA	CASSLDQWSETQYF	TGTGCCAGCAGCTTAGACCAGTGGTCCGAGACCCAGTACTTC
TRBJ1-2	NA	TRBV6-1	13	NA	CASSDGPYRGYTF	TGTGCCAGCTCTGACGGGCCCTACAGGGGCTACACCTTC
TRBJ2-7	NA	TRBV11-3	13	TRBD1	CASSFGTAYEQYF	TGTGCCAGCAGCTTCGGGACAGCCTACGAGCAGTACTTC
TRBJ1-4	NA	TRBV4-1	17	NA	CASSQARSRAGNEKLFF	TGCGCCAGCAGCCAAGCACGGTCTCGGGCAGGGAATGAAAAACTGTTTTTT
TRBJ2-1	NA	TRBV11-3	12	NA	CASSLGGDEQFF	TGTGCCAGCAGCTTAGGGGGGGATGAGCAGTTCTTC
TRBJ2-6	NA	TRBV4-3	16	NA	CASSQDPGDGANVLTF	TGCGCCAGCAGCCAAGACCCCGGAGATGGGGCCAACGTCCTGACTTTC
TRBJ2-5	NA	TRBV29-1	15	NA	CSAGGTGTRGETQYF	TGCAGCGCCGGTGGTACCGGGACAAGGGGAGAGACCCAGTACTTC
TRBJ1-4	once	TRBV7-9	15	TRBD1	CASSPKDRGSEKLFF	TGTGCCAGCAGCCCTAAGGACAGGGGGTCGGAAAAACTGTTTTTT
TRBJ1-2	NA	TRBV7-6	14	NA	CASSAQTGSYGYTF	TGTGCCAGCAGCGCCCAGACGGGGTCCTATGGCTACACCTTC
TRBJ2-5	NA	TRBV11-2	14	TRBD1	CASSRDGQAETQYF	TGTGCCAGCAGCAGAGATGGACAGGCGGAGACCCAGTACTTC
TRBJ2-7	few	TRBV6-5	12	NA	CASRQGGSEQYF	TGTGCCAGCAGGCAGGGGGGCTCCGAGCAGTACTTC
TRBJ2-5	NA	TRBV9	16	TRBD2	CASSPGGTSQQETQYF	TGTGCCAGCAGCCCAGGGGGGACTAGCCAACAAGAGACCCAGTACTTC
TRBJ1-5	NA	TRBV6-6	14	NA	CASSYPGVEQPQHF	TGTGCCAGCAGTTACCCAGGGGTCGAGCAGCCCCAGCATTTT
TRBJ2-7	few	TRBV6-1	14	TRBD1	CASRGQGASYEQYF	TGTGCCAGCAGGGGACAGGGGGCGAGTTACGAGCAGTACTTC
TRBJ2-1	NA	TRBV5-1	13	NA	CASSLREGVEQFF	TGCGCCAGCAGCTTGCGGGAAGGAGTCGAGCAGTTCTTC
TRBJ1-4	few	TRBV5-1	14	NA	CASSLGGGEEKLFF	TGCGCCAGCAGCTTGGGAGGGGGTGAAGAAAAACTGTTTTTT
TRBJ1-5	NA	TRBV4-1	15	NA	CASSQPGQRNQPQHF	TGCGCCAGCAGCCAGCCGGGACAAAGGAATCAGCCCCAGCATTTT
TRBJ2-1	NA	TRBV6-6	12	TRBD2	CASSPGTSGAFF	TGTGCCAGCAGTCCTGGGACTAGCGGGGCTTTCTTC
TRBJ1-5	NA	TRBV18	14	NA	CASSRGGILQPQHF	TGTGCCAGCTCACGGGGGGGGATTTTGCAGCCCCAGCATTTT
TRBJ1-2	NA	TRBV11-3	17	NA	CASSDRPSGGAGYGYTF	TGTGCCAGCAGCGATAGGCCATCGGGGGGCGCAGGCTATGGCTACACCTTC
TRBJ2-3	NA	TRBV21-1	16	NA	CASSKEPGDTTDTQYF	TGTGCCAGCAGCAAAGAACCGGGAGATACCACAGATACGCAGTATTTT
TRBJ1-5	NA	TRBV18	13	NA	CASASAPRSPQHF	TGTGCCAGCGCTAGTGCTCCACGGAGTCCCCAGCATTTT
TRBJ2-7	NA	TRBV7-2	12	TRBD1	CASSPDRATKYF	TGTGCCAGCAGCCCGGACAGGGCCACCAAGTACTTC
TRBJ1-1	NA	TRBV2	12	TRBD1	CASSQGATEAFF	TGTGCCAGCAGCCAGGGGGCAACTGAAGCTTTCTTT
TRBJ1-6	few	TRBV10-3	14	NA	CAISAAGMNSPLHF	TGTGCCATCAGTGCTGCAGGGATGAATTCACCCCTCCACTTT
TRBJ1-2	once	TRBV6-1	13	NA	CASSDRGTSGYTF	TGTGCCAGCAGTGACCGGGGAACGAGTGGCTACACCTTC
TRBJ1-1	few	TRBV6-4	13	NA	CASSDQVGTEAFF	TGTGCCAGCAGTGATCAGGTTGGCACTGAAGCTTTCTTT
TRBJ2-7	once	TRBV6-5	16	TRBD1	CASSYSSRGGAYEQYF	TGTGCCAGCAGTTACTCGAGCAGAGGGGGCGCTTATGAGCAGTACTTC
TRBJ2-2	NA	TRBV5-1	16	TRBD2	CASSLVSGGRTGELFF	TGCGCCAGCAGCTTGGTCTCGGGGGGGAGAACCGGGGAGCTGTTTTTT
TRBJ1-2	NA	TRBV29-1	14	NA	CSVGAGDSSKGYTF	TGCAGCGTTGGGGCGGGGGACTCAAGTAAGGGCTACACCTTC
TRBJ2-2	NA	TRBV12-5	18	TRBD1	CASGLVTSGQGDTGELFF	TGTGCTAGTGGTTTGGTCACCTCCGGACAGGGGGACACCGGGGAGCTGTTTTTT
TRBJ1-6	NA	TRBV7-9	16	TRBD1	CASSASDRGDDSPLHF	TGTGCCAGCAGCGCCTCCGACAGGGGGGATGATTCACCCCTCCACTTT
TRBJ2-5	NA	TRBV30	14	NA	CAWSVQRQQETQYF	TGTGCCTGGAGTGTACAAAGACAGCAAGAGACCCAGTACTTC
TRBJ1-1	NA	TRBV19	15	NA	CASSIIGDTNTEAFF	TGTGCCAGTAGTATTATAGGGGATACGAACACTGAAGCTTTCTTT